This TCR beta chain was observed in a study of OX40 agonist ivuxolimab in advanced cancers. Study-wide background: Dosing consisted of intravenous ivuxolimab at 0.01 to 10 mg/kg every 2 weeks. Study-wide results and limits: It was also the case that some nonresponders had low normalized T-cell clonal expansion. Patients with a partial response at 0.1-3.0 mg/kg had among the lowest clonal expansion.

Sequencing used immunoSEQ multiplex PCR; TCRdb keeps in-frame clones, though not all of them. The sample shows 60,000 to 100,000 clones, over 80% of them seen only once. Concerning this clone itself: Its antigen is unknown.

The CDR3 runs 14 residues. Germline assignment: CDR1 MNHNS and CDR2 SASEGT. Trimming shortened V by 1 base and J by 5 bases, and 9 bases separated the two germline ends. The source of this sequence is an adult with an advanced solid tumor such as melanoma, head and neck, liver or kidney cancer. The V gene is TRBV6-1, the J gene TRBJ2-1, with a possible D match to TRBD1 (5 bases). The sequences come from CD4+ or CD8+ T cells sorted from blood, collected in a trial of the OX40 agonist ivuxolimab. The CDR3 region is CASSEGPGHNEQFF. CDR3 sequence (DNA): TGTGCCAGCAGTGAAGGGCCAGGGCACAATGAGCAGTTCTTC.